The present T cell receptor beta chain was sequenced within a study of blood T cell repertoires in COVID-19. In the study overall: The study drew acute and convalescent COVID-19 samples from the United States, Italy and Spain.

This CDR3 is 15 amino acids long. The germline CDR1 and CDR2 sequences are LGHNA and YSLEER. V shed 1 base and J shed 6 bases, with 16 bases lying between them. Produced via immunoSEQ multiplex PCR; TCRdb's table is partial and in-frame only. The sample yields tens of thousands of clones, about nine tenths seen once. Sequences were obtained from peripheral blood. J is TRBJ2-7 and V is TRBV4-3; D uncertain. The TCR sequence derives from a human donor in a cohort sampled during active COVID-19. The CDR3 reads CASSQGGVSSGEQYF. Here the CDR3 DNA reads TGCGCCAGCAGCCAAGGTGGAGTAAGCTCCGGCGAGCAGTACTTC.